This T cell receptor beta chain originates from a study of blood T cell repertoires in COVID-19. Study-level information: Samples taken during acute and convalescent COVID-19 were collected in the United States, Italy and Spain. In each case, the material was cDNA or gDNA derived from T cells, B-cell-depleted T cells, or PBMCs.

The CDR3 consists of 13 residues. Methods used by the authors: Cell counts per sample came from amplifying reference gene primers. TCRdb keeps only in-frame clones here, not all; method: immunoSEQ multiplex PCR. V, J and clone size are those of that table, while D and trimming were read from the DNA. The sample holds tens of thousands of clones, about four fifths seen once. The sequencing sample was made of peripheral blood. The chain carries TRBV21-1 and TRBJ2-7; the table assigns TRBD1, which was not confirmed against the DNA. TRBV21-1 is given as a pseudogene. This receptor was taken from a human donor in a cohort sampled during active COVID-19. The CDR3 here is CASSRDRGYEQYF. CDR3 nucleotides: TGTGCCAGCAGCCGGGACAGGGGGTACGAGCAGTACTTC.